This T cell receptor (beta chain) was captured in a study of CD8+ T cells in alopecia areata. General observations from the study: One nonresponder leaves baseline CD8+ expansion's link to response uncertain. Under tofacitinib, fewer expanded CD8+ clones appeared among the top 100 scalp clones.

The CDR3 extends over 13 amino acids. V lost 6 bases to trimming and J lost 4 bases, with 13 bases between them. CDR1 is MNHNS and CDR2 is SASEGT in the germline V gene. This clone was observed a few times. Its antigen is still unknown. Sample treatment: oral pan-JAK inhibitor, 5-10 mg twice daily. cDNA serving as the sequencing template came from extracted, reverse transcribed RNA. Measured with immunoSEQ multiplex PCR; TCRdb has only the in-frame clones, and not every one. The sample carries around 190,000 clones, roughly 64% recorded once. This chain links TRBV6-1 with TRBJ2-7; TRBD1 is a possible D gene (6 bases). Sequenced material: CD4+ T cells sorted from blood, taken at week 4, from a patient treated with tofacitinib. The origin of this receptor is a human donor with alopecia areata. CDR3 bases: TGTGCCAGCAGATCGTCAGGGGTATACGAGCAGTACTTC. Encoded protein: CASRSSGVYEQYF.